This is a list of T cell receptor beta chains from one sample in a study of CD8 T cells in Susac syndrome. TCRdb processed the immunoSEQ multiplex PCR reads anew with MiXCR; each CDR3 protein has one entry. Altogether about 150,000 distinct CDR3 sequences are present, approximately 94% being singletons, with the ten largest covering 0.1% to 0.15%. Source material: CD4+ T cells from PBMCs. The receptors here all came from a human donor with Susac syndrome. CDR3s include the opening cysteine and the closing phenylalanine or tryptophan.

>TRBV4-2|TRBJ2-5|15
CASSPRAEAQETQYF
>TRBV21-1|TRBJ2-5|14
CASSKTGGEETQYF
>TRBV30|TRBJ2-3|14
CAWSHGSSTDTQYF
>TRBV7-9|TRBJ2-7|16
CASSSTLAGGPYEQYF
>TRBV7-9|TRBJ2-2|15
CASSLGTEPRRELFF
>TRBV2|TRBJ2-7|14
CASSVRTGGYEQYF
>TRBV15|TRBJ2-1|15
CATSRPALPYNEQFF
>TRBV29-1|TRBJ2-3|13
CSVENRVRDTQYF
>TRBV7-2|TRBJ2-5|13
CASSLAWRETQYF
>TRBV30|TRBJ2-5|15
CAWSVSRLVGGTQYF
>TRBV9|TRBJ2-2|16
CASSVVSGVGTGELFF
>TRBV15|TRBJ1-5|16
CATSSVRDRGNQPQHF
>TRBV7-9|TRBJ2-3|16
CASSLGGRGYTDTQYF
>TRBV6-2/TRBV6-3|TRBJ2-1|15
CASSYGGGLYNEQFF
>TRBV28|TRBJ2-5|16
CASSLLGQGYAETQYF
>TRBV20-1|TRBJ2-7|12
CSAVLGTYEQYF
>TRBV5-1|TRBJ1-4|14
CASSQGAGVEKLFF
>TRBV7-2|TRBJ2-3|15
CASSLDGLVADTQYF
>TRBV20-1|TRBJ2-1|15
CSALSGQGAGNEQFF
>TRBV20-1|TRBJ2-7|14
CSAGDRPSSYEQYF
>TRBV29-1|TRBJ1-1|12
CSVGGLNTEAFF
>TRBV6-6|TRBJ2-3|12
CASRSGQGTQYF
>TRBV3-1|TRBJ2-2|13
CASSQTYTGELFF
>TRBV30|TRBJ2-1|17
CAWRGAQGWKSYNEQFF
>TRBV5-1|TRBJ1-1|15
CASSPSTGGNTEAFF
>TRBV20-1|TRBJ2-2|16
CSASLERGANTGELFF
>TRBV15|TRBJ1-2|14
CATSRQASNYGYTF
>TRBV6-1|TRBJ2-5|10
CASRDETQYF
>TRBV21-1|TRBJ2-7|16
CASDIGGDGEAYERDF
>TRBV9|TRBJ1-1|16
CASSSGQVWGNTEAFF
>TRBV4-3|TRBJ2-3|15
CASRAGGYDSDTQYF
>TRBV12-3/TRBV12-4|TRBJ1-2|12
CASSQGAYGYTF
>TRBV20-1|TRBJ2-4|13
CSASRGTKNIQYF
>TRBV7-9|TRBJ2-4|13
CASAQGVKNIQYF
>TRBV29-1|TRBJ2-7|13
CSGGQGESYEQYF
>TRBV6-2/TRBV6-3|TRBJ2-1|15
CASSSFNREGKEQFF
>TRBV7-9|TRBJ2-3|15
CASSSQGASTDTQYF
>TRBV2|TRBJ2-5|15
CASHQSLQGGETQYF
>TRBV18|TRBJ2-7|13
CASSPGSPREQYF
>TRBV3-1|TRBJ2-5|13
CASSPLGEETQYF
>TRBV20-1|TRBJ2-5|14
CSARASGEQETQYF
>TRBV28|TRBJ2-3|11
CASTLMDTQYF
>TRBV21-1|TRBJ1-2|13
CASSKAYLYGYTF
>TRBV5-6|TRBJ2-1|15
CASNIPGQGTNEQFF
>TRBV28|TRBJ1-5|14
CASRHGQGGQPQHF
>TRBV9|TRBJ2-3|20
CASSVLSGLAGLRRTDTQYF
>TRBV7-2|TRBJ2-7|11
CASSDRYEQYF
>TRBV20-1|TRBJ2-1|14
CSAGRDRAAGEQFF
>TRBV30|TRBJ2-2|16
CAWSVGGTGVHGELFF
>TRBV20-1|TRBJ1-4|15
CSARDLGISNEKLFF